This TCR beta chain was observed in a study of cytomegalovirus exposure and HLA in healthy donors. Findings and limits, study-wide: Previously analyzed data showed that most TCR beta V segments were productive at a frequency of about 87% or about 30%. A later analysis found most CMV-associated TCR beta chains apparently HLA-restricted. The study put 150 to 200 TCR beta chains on its list as cytomegalovirus-associated. An Asian-associated ancestry cluster reportedly showed fewer N-insertions than the approximately 600-donor mean in a later analysis.

The PCR contained 60 Vbeta and 13 Jbeta primers. The protocol was immunoSEQ multiplex PCR, while the TCRdb copy is restricted to in-frame clones and leaves out a portion. Among about 89,000 clones listed, around 76% were seen once. With regard to this clone: The antigen remains unidentified.

CDR3 length equals 17 residues. Looked up from germline, CDR1 is MNHEY and CDR2 is SMNVEV (reference sequence). Between the trimmed V and J ends, which lost 5 bases and 0 bases, there was a span of 14 bases. This chain uses TRBV27 with TRBJ2-6, with D perhaps TRBD1 (6 bases). Sequenced input: PBMCs. This clonotype was obtained from a man in his thirties or forties in good health and CMV-seropositive. CDR3 DNA sequence: TGTGCCAGCAGTCACAGGGCCATGGGCTCTGGGGCCAACGTCCTGACTTTC. This translates into CASSHRAMGSGANVLTF.